This TCR beta chain was recovered during a study of Ad26.COV2.S vaccination and SARS-CoV-2 variants. About the research overall: This donor came from the COV1001 trial of Ad26.COV2.S. The vaccine Ad26.COV2.S was put into the muscle once, or twice with 56 days between.

Findings and caveats of the study: With respect to non-spike TCR breadth, vaccine and placebo recipients were similar.

The CDR3 has 15 amino acids. The V gene lost 4 bases and the J gene lost 3 bases, with 15 bases spanning the gap. Germline CDR1 and CDR2: SGHTA and FQGNSA. Documented treatment: some 19 received Ad26.COV2.S at low or high dose, single or two shots; about five received placebo; per-sample allocation not given. Sampling was performed 63 days after the first vaccine or placebo injection. In the vaccine, an Ad26 vector expressed the SARS-CoV-2 spike of the Wuhan strain. The protocol was immunoSEQ multiplex PCR, while the TCRdb copy is restricted to in-frame clones and leaves out a portion. This sample has 350,000 to 500,000 clones, with 80% to 90% found just once. For this clone: The antigen is unknown.

The chain employs TRBV7-2 and TRBJ1-2; D unclear. The source was peripheral blood, collected in a trial of Ad26.COV2.S vaccine versus placebo. The sequence derives from a person between 18 and 60 years old who received the Ad26.COV2.S COVID-19 vaccine or a placebo. For the CDR3, the DNA is TGTGCCAGCAGCTCGAGGGAGCCCATCTACTATGGCTACACCTTC. Translated, it gives CASSSREPIYYGYTF. Supplemented by reference TRBV7-2 and TRBJ1-2, the full variable domain reads GAGVSQSPSNKVTEKGKDVELRCDPISGHTALYWYRQSLGQGLEFLIYFQGNSAPDKSGLPSDRFSAERTGGSVSTLTIQRTQQEDSAVYLCASSSREPIYYGYTFGSGTRLTVV.